This T cell receptor (beta chain) was recorded in a study of OX40 agonist ivuxolimab in advanced cancers. The method was immunoSEQ multiplex PCR; TCRdb's version includes in-frame clones alone and lacks a portion of them. The data contain tens of thousands of clones, 86% of them singletons. Germline loops: CDR1 LNHDA, CDR2 SQIVND (reference sequence). V gave up 5 bases and J gave up 5 bases, with 15 bases separating them. The CDR3 sequence is 14 residues long. This sequence was found in an adult with an advanced solid tumor such as melanoma, head and neck, liver or kidney cancer. The V gene is TRBV19, the J gene TRBJ1-1; D unresolved. Here the sequenced sample was CD4+ or CD8+ T cells sorted from blood, taken in a trial of the OX40 agonist ivuxolimab. The CDR3 protein is CASSSDYLSTEAFF. The CDR3 region has the DNA TGTGCCAGTAGTTCCGATTACTTAAGTACTGAAGCTTTCTTT.